This T cell receptor (beta chain) was retrieved from a study of cytomegalovirus exposure and HLA in healthy donors. In the study overall: A previous analysis identified 100 million to 120 million unique TCR beta sequences derived from about 180 million T cells. Study-wide points: The authors excluded some V segments, including TRBV6-2 and TRBV6-3, as indistinguishable. Most subjects' HLA-A and HLA-B alleles were reportedly predicted from TCR beta sequences.

60 Vbeta and 13 Jbeta primers were used in PCR. Measured with immunoSEQ multiplex PCR; TCRdb has only the in-frame clones, and not every one. The sample yields about 160,000 clones, around 72% seen once. Comments on this clone: Its antigen is not identified.

Trimming at V came to 5 bases and at J to 5 bases, leaving 2 bases not matched to a gene. The CDR3 contains 14 residues. Per the germline V gene, CDR1 is MNHNS and CDR2 is SASEGT. The TCR was taken from a female donor in good health and CMV-seronegative. This chain uses TRBV6-1 with TRBJ2-7; 14 bases match TRBD2. Material for sequencing was PBMCs. The CDR3 sequence is CASSKGLAGDEQYF. The CDR3 nucleotides read TGTGCCAGCAGTAAGGGACTAGCGGGAGACGAGCAGTACTTC.